The TCR beta chain under discussion was sequenced for a study of response to subunit inactivated influenza vaccine. Findings and limits, study-wide: The authors offered the suggestion that each seasonal influenza vaccination recruits few new T cells.

Via MiXCR, TCRdb re-called the RT-PCR reads, giving one row per CDR3 protein. The data show roughly 570,000 distinct CDR3 sequences, roughly 13% seen once. This clonotype was recorded a few times. Its antigen is still unknown. This CDR3 is built from 13 residues. V was clipped by 4 bases and J by 0 bases, with 6 bases between them. Looked up from germline, CDR1 is KGHSH and CDR2 is LQKENI. The receptor's source is a man aged 45-60 years who received an inactivated influenza vaccine. Specimen: PBMCs from blood, collected roughly 45 days after vaccination. This sequence joins TRBV18 and TRBJ1-1, with D tentatively TRBD1 (5 bases). CDR3: CASSRDVNTEAFF. The CDR3 bases are TGTGCCAGCTCACGGGACGTGAACACTGAAGCTTTCTTT.